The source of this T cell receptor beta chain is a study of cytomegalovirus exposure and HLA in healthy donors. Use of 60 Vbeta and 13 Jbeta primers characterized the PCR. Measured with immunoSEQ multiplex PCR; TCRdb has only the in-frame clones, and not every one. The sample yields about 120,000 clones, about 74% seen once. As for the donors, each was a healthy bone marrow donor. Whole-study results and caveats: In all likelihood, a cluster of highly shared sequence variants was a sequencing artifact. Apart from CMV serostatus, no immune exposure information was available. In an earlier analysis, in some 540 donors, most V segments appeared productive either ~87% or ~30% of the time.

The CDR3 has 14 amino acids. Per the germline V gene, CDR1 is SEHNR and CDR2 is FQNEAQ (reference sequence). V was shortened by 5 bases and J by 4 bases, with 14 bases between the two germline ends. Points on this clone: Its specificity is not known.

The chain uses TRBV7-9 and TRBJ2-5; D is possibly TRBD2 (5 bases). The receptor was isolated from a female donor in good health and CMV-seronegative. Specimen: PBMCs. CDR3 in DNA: TGTGCCAGCAGCCAGAGGGCCGGGCTAGAGACCCAGTACTTC. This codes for CASSQRAGLETQYF.